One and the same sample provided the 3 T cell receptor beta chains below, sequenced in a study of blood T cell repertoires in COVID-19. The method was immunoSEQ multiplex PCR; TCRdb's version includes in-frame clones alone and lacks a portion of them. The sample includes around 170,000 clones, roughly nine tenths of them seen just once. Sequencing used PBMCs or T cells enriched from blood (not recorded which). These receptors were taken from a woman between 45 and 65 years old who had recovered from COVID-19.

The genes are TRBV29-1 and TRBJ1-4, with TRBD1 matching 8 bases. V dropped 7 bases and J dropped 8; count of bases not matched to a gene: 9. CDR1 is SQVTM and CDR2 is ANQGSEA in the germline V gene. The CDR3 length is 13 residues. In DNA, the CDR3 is TGCAGCGCCAGGGGGCGGGGAGGCGAAAAACTGTTTTTT. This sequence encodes CSARGRGGEKLFF.

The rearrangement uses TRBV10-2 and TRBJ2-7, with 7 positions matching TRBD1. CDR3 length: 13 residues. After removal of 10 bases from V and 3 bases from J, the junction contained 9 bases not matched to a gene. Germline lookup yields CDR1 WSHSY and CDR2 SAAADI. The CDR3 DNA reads TGCGCCATCCTGGACAGGATCGGCTACGAGCAGTACTTC. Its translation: CAILDRIGYEQYF.

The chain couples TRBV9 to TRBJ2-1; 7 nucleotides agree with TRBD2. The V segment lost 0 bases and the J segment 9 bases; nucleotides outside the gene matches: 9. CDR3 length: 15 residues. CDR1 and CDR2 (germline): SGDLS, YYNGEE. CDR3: CASSVELTSWREQFF. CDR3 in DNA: TGTGCCAGCAGCGTAGAGTTGACTAGCTGGCGTGAGCAGTTCTTC.